What follows describes a single TCR beta chain. What it recognizes is unknown. Cells were CD45RO-negative CD62L-positive naive CD4 T cells sorted from PBMCs. The sample belongs to a study of human versus mouse CDR3 diversity and MHC coevolution. At the level of the study: Each sample yielded about 5.5 x 10^6 to 1.7 x 10^7 valid reads.

Clones were sequenced by immunoSEQ multiplex PCR, and TCRdb holds only the in-frame ones, with some missing. The repertoire holds tens of thousands of clones, 90% to 95% seen once, with around 1.3% in the top ten. Whole-study findings and limits: By iCHAO1, human TCR beta clonotypes numbered some 1.5 million, the most. Human CDR3s averaged more deletions and insertions than mouse CDR3s.

The TCR originated in a person between 25 and 70 years old in good health. Specimen: naive CD4+ T cells from blood. The subset denotes: CD45RO-negative CD62L-positive naive CD4 T cells.

The CDR3, as DNA: TGTGCCAGCAGCCAAGTGGTGGGAGGGAGCTCCTACGAGCAGTACTTC. Translation: CASSQVVGGSSYEQYF. The chain links TRBV4-2 to TRBJ2-7; 7 bases align to TRBD2. This CDR3 spans 16 amino acids. Germline-derived CDR1 and CDR2 are LGHNA and YNFKEQ. Germline trimming cut 1 base from V and 0 bases from J; bases unmatched to any gene: 6.